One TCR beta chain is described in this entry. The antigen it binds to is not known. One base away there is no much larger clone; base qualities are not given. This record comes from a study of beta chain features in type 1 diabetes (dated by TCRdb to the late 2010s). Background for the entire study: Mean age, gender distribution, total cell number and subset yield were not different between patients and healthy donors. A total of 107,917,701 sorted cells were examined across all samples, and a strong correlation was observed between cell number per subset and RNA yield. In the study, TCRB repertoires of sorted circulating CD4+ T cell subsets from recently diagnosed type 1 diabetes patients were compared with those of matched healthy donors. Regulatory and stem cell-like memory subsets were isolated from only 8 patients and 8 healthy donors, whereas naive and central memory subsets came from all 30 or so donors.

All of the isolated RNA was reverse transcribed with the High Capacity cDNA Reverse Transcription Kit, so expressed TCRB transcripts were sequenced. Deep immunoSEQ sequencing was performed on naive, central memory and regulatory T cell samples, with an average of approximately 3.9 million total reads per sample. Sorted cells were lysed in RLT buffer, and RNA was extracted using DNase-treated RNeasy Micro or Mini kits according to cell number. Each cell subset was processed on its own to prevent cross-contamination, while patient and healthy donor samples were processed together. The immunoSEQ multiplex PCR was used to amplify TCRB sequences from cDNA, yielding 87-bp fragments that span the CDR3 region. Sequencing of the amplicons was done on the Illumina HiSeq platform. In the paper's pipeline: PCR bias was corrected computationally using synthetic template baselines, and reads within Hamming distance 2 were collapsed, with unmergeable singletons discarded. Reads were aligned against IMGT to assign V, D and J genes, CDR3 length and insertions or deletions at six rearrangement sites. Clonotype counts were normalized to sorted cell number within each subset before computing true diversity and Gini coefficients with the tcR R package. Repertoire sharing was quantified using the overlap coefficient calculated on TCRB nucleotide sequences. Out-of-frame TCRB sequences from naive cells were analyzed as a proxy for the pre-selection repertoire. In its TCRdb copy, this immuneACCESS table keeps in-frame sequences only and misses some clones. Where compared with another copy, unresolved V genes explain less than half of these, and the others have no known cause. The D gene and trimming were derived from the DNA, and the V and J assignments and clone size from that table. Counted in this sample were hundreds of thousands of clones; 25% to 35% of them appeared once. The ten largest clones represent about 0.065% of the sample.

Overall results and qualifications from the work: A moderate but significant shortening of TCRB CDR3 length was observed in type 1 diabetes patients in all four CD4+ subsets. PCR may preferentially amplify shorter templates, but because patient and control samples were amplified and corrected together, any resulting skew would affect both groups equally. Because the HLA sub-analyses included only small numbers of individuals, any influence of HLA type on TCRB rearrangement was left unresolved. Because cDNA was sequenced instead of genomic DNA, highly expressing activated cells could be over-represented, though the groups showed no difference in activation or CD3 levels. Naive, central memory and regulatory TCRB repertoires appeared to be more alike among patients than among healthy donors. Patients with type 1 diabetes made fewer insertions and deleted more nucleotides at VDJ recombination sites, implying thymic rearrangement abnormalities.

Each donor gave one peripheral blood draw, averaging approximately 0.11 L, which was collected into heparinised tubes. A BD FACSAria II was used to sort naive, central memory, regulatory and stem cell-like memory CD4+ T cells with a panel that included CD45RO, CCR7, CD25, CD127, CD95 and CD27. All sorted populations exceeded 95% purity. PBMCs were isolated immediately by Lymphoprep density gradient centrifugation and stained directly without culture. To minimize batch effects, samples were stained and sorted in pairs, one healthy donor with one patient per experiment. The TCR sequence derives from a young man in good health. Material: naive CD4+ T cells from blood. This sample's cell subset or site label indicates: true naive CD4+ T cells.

The CDR3 is CASSEVHWVGYTF. The bases read TGTGCCAGCAGCGAAGTTCACTGGGTTGGCTACACCTTC. The sequence is built from TRBV7-2 and TRBJ1-2, with the identity of the D gene unclear. From a lookup of the germline V gene, CDR1 and CDR2 are SGHTA and FQGNSA. Including cysteine and phenylalanine, the CDR3 has 13 amino acids. Just the 39-base CDR3 DNA is kept, in frame starting at base 1. The trim is 5 bases for V and 7 bases for J, with a gap of 14 bases between the germline ends.